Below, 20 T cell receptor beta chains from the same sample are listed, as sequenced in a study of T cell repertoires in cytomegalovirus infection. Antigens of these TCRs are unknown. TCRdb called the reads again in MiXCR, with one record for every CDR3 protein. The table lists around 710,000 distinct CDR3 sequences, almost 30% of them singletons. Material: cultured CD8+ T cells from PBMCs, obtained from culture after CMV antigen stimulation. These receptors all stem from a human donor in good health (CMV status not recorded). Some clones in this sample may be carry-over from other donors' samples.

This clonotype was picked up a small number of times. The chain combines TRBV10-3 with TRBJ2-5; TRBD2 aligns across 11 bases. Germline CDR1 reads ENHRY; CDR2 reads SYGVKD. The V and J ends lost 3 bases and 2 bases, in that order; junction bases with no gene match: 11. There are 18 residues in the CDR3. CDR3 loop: CAISDALTSGDSQETQYF. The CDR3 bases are TGTGCCATCAGTGACGCTTTGACTAGCGGGGACTCACAAGAGACCCAGTACTTC.

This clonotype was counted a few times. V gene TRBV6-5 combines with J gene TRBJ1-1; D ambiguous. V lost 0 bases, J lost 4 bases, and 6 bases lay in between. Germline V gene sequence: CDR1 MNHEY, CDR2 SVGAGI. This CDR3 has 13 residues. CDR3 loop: CASSYSMGTEAFF. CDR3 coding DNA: TGTGCCAGCAGTTACTCGATGGGCACTGAAGCTTTCTTT.

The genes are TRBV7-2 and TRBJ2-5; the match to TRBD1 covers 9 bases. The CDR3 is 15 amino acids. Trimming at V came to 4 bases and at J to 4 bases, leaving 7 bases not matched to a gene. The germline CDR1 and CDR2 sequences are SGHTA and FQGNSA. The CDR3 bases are TGTGCCAGCAGCTCCCGGACAGGGGTGAGAGAGACCCAGTACTTC. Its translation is CASSSRTGVRETQYF.

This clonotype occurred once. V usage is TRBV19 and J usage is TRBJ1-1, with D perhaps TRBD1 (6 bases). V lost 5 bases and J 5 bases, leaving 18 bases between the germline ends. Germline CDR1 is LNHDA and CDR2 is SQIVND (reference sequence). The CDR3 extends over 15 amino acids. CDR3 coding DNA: TGTGCCAGTAGTCCAAGCAGGGGTTCTAGGACTGAAGCTTTCTTT. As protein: CASSPSRGSRTEAFF.

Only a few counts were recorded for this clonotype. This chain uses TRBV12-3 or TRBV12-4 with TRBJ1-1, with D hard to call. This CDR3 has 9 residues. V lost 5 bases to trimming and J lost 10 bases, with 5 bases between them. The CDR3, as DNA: TGTGCCAGCAGTAACCCAGCTTTCTTT. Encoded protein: CASSNPAFF.

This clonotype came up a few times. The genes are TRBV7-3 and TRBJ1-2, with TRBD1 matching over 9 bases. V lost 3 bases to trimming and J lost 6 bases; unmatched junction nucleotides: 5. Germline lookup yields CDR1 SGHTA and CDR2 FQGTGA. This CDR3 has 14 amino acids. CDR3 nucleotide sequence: TGTGCCAGCAGCTTGGAGGGACAGGGAGATGGCTACACCTTC. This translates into CASSLEGQGDGYTF. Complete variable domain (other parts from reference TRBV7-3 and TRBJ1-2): GAGVSQTPSNKVTEKGKYVELRCDPISGHTALYWYRQSLGQGPEFLIYFQGTGAADDSGLPNDRFFAVRPEGSVSTLKIQRTERGDSAVYLCASSLEGQGDGYTFGSGTRLTVV.

This CDR3 is CSVATGPYGYTF. The CDR3 nucleotides read TGCAGCGTCGCGACAGGCCCCTATGGCTACACCTTC. This chain links TRBV29-1 with TRBJ1-2; D may be TRBD1 (6 bases). Germline lookup yields CDR1 SQVTM and CDR2 ANQGSEA. The CDR3 totals 12 residues. Between the trimmed V and J ends, which lost 6 bases and 4 bases, there was a span of 12 bases.

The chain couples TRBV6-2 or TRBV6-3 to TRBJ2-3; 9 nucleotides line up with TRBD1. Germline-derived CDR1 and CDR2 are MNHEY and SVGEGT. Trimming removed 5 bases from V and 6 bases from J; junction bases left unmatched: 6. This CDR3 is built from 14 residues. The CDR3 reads CASSPGQGLDTQYF. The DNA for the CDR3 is TGTGCCAGCAGTCCGGGACAGGGATTGGATACGCAGTATTTT.

CDR3 residues: CASSSGPARTGESTF. CDR3 in DNA: TGTGCCAGCAGTTCAGGACCCGCCCGAACGGGAGAGAGCACCTTC. This chain links TRBV27 with TRBJ1-2; D not resolved. In germline, CDR1 is MNHEY, CDR2 SMNVEV (reference sequence). This CDR3 has 15 amino acids. V lost 4 bases and J lost 13, with 25 bases in between.

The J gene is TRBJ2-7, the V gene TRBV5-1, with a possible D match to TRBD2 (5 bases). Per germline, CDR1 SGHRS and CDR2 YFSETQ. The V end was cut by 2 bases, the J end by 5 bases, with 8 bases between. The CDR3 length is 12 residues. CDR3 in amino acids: CASSLRGHEQYF. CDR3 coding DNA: TGCGCCAGCAGCTTACGAGGGCACGAGCAGTACTTC.

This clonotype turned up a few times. CDR3 DNA: TGTGCCAGCAGTTCTCCGACTAGCGGCTTAGAGCAGTTCTTC. Translated: CASSSPTSGLEQFF. This chain uses TRBV25-1 with TRBJ2-1, with 9 positions matching TRBD2. V shed 5 bases and J 10 bases; nucleotides not matched to a gene: 9. CDR1 MGHDK and CDR2 SYGVNS come from the germline V gene. The CDR3 runs to 14 residues.

CDR3 sequence (DNA): TGTGCCAGTAAGATGGGGACAGGGGGAGCAAGTGAAGCTTTCTTT. Translation gives CASKMGTGGASEAFF. V and J are TRBV19 and TRBJ1-1; 11 bases map to TRBD1. CDR1 is LNHDA, CDR2 SQIVND, per germline (reference sequence). The CDR3 runs to 15 residues. V lost 7 bases to trimming and J lost 7 bases; unmatched junction nucleotides: 11. The full variable domain, in which reference TRBV19 and TRBJ1-1 provide the parts outside the CDR3, is DGGITQSPKYLFRKEGQNVTLSCEQNLNHDAMYWYRQDPGQGLRLIYYSQIVNDFQKGDIAEGYSVSREKKESFPLTVTSAQKNPTAFYLCASKMGTGGASEAFFGQGTRLTVV.

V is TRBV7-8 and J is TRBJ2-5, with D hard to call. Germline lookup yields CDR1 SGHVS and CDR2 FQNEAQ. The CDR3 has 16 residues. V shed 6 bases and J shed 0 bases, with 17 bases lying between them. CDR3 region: CASSSSPGPYQETQYF. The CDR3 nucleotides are TGTGCCAGCAGTTCATCCCCTGGGCCCTACCAAGAGACCCAGTACTTC.

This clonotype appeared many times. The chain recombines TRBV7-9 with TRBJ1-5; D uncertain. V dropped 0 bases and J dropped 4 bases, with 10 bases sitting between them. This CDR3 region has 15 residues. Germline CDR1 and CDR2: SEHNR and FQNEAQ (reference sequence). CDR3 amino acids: CASSLAGSRNQPQHF. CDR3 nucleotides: TGTGCCAGCAGCTTAGCGGGGAGTCGTAATCAGCCCCAGCATTTT.

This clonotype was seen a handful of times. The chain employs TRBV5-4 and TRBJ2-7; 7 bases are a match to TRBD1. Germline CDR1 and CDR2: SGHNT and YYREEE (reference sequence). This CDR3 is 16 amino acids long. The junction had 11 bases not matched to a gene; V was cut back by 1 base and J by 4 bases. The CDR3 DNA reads TGTGCCAGCAGCTTGAAAGGGGGCCCTACTAAATACGAGCAGTACGTC. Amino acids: CASSLKGGPTKYEQYV.

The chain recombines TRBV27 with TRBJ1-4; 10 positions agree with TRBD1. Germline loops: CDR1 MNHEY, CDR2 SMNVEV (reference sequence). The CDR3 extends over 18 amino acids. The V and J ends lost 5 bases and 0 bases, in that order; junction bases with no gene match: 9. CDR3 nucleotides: TGTGCCAGCAGTACTTTCGACAGGGGGCCGCCAACTAATGAAAAACTGTTTTTT. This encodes CASSTFDRGPPTNEKLFF. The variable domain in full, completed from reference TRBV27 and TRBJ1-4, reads EAQVTQNPRYLITVTGKKLTVTCSQNMNHEYMSWYRQDPGLGLRQIYYSMNVEVTDKGDVPEGYKVSRKEKRNFPLILESPSPNQTSLYFCASSTFDRGPPTNEKLFFGSGTQLSVL.

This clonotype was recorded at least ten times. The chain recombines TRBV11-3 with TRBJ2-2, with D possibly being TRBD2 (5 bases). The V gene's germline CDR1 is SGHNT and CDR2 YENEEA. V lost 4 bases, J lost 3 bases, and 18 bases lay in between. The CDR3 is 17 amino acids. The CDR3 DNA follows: TGTGCCAGCAGCTATTTCACTAGTGAGGGTTACACCGGGGAGCTGTTTTTT. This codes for CASSYFTSEGYTGELFF.

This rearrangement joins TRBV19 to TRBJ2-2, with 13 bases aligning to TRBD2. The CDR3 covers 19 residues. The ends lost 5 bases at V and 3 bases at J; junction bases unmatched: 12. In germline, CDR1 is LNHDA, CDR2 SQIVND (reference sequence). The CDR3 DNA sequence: TGTGCCAGTAGTTTCCTTCCCGGGACTAGCGGGGATTACACCGGGGAGCTGTTTTTT. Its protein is CASSFLPGTSGDYTGELFF.

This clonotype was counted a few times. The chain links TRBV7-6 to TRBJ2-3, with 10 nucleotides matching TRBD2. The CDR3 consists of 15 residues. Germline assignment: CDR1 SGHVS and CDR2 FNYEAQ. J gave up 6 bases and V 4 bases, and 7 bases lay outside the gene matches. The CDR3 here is CASSWSGGASDTQYF. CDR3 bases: TGTGCCAGCAGCTGGAGCGGGGGGGCTTCGGATACGCAGTATTTT. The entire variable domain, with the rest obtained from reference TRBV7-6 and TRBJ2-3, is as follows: GAGVSQSPRYKVTKRGQDVALRCDPISGHVSLYWYRQALGQGPEFLTYFNYEAQQDKSGLPNDRFSAERPEGSISTLTIQRTEQRDSAMYRCASSWSGGASDTQYFGPGTRLTVL.

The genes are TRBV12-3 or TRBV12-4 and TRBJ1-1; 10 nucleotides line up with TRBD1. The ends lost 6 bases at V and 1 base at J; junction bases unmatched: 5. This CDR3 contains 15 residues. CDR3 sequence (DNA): TGTGCCAGCAGCTGGGGACAGGGGAAGAACACTGAAGCTTTCTTT. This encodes CASSWGQGKNTEAFF.